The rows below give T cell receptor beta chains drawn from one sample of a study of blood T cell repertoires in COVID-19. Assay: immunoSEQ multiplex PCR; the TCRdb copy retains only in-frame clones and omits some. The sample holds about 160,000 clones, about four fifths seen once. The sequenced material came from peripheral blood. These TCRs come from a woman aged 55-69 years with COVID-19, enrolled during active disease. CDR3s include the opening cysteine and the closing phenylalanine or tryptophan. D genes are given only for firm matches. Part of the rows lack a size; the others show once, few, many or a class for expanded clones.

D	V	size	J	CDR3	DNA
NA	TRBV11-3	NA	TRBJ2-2	CASSPQRSGELFF	TGTGCCAGCAGCCCACAGAGATCCGGGGAGCTGTTTTTT
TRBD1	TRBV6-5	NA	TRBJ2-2	CASSRRDRGTGELFF	TGTGCCAGCAGCCGCCGGGACAGGGGTACCGGGGAGCTGTTTTTT
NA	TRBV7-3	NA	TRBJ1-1	CASSLGMGGTEAFF	TGTGCCAGCAGCTTGGGAATGGGGGGCACTGAAGCTTTCTTT
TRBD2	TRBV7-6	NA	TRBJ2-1	CASSLAELAGGGLLRNEQFF	TGTGCCAGCAGCTTAGCAGAACTAGCGGGAGGCGGTCTTCTGCGGAATGAGCAGTTCTTC
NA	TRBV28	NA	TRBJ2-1	CASSEGIWTTLKSSYNEQFF	TGTGCCAGCAGTGAGGGTATATGGACTACCCTTAAGAGCTCCTACAATGAGCAGTTCTTC
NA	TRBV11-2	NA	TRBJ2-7	CASSPGARGEQYF	TGTGCCAGCAGCCCAGGGGCCCGAGGGGAGCAGTACTTC
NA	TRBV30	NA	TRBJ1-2	CAWSSHPGLTNYGYTF	TGTGCCTGGAGCTCCCACCCGGGTCTTACTAACTATGGCTACACCTTC
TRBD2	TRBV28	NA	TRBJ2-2	CASSPGGLAGAGELFF	TGTGCCAGCAGTCCCGGGGGACTAGCGGGCGCCGGGGAGCTGTTTTTT
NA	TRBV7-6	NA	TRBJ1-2	CASSSSDRGGYGYTF	TGTGCCAGCAGCTCCTCGGACAGAGGGGGCTATGGCTACACCTTC
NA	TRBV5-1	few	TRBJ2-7	CASSLVEINYEQYF	TGCGCCAGCAGCTTGGTAGAGATTAACTACGAGCAGTACTTC
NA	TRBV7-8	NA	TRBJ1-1	CASSPPLRGEAFF	TGTGCCAGCAGCCCGCCTTTAAGGGGGGAAGCTTTCTTT
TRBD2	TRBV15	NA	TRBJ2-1	CATSRGDVAGDNEQFF	TGTGCCACCAGCAGAGGGGACGTAGCGGGTGACAATGAGCAGTTCTTC
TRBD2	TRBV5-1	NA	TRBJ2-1	CASSPGLAGPYNEQFF	TGCGCCAGCAGTCCTGGTTTAGCGGGGCCATACAATGAGCAGTTCTTC
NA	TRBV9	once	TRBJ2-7	CASSVVVFYEQYF	TGTGCCAGCAGCGTAGTCGTCTTCTACGAGCAGTACTTC
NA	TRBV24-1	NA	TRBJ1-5	CATSEQGRYQPQHF	TGTGCCACCAGTGAACAGGGACGATACCAGCCCCAGCATTTT
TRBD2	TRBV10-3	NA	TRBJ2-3	CAISAGGSTDTQYF	TGTGCCATCAGTGCGGGAGGAAGCACAGATACGCAGTATTTT
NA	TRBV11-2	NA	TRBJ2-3	CASSSRIGTDTQYF	TGTGCCAGCAGCTCTCGTATTGGCACAGATACGCAGTATTTT
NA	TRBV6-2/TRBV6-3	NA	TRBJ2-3	CASSSPLRGTGTDTQYF	TGTGCCAGCAGTTCCCCGCTACGGGGGACAGGCACAGATACGCAGTATTTT
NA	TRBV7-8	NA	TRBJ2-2	CASSLAENTGELFF	TGTGCCAGCAGCTTGGCGGAGAACACCGGGGAGCTGTTTTTT
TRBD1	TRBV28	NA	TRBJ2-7	CASSYIKSGQGGIIKQYF	TGTGCCAGCAGTTATATAAAAAGCGGACAGGGAGGAATTATTAAGCAGTACTTC
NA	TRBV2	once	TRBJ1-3	CASSRRTASPGNTIYF	TGTGCCAGCAGCCGGCGGACAGCCTCCCCTGGAAACACCATATATTTT
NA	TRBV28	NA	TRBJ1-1	CASSFPWGVNTEAFF	TGTGCCAGCAGTTTTCCATGGGGAGTGAACACTGAAGCTTTCTTT
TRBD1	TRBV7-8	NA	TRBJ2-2	CASSNIRGRGTGELFF	TGTGCCAGCAGCAATATCAGGGGGCGGGGCACCGGGGAGCTGTTTTTT
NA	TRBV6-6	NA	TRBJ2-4	CASSYEGADIQYF	TGTGCCAGCAGTTACGAGGGAGCTGACATTCAGTACTTC
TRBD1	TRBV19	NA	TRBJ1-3	CASSIFGTGSGNTIYF	TGTGCCAGTAGTATCTTCGGGACAGGTTCTGGAAACACCATATATTTT
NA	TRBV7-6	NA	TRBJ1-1	CASRTLPGARNTEAFF	TGTGCCAGCCGCACTCTACCAGGGGCGCGGAACACTGAAGCTTTCTTT
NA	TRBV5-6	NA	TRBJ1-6	CASSLWRGSPLHF	TGTGCCAGCAGCTTGTGGAGGGGTTCACCCCTCCACTTT
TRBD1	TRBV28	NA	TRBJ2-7	CASSKTGQGTYEQYF	TGTGCCAGCAGCAAAACGGGACAGGGAACCTACGAGCAGTACTTC
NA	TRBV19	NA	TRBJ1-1	CASSMGGGITEAFF	TGTGCCAGTAGTATGGGGGGAGGTATCACTGAAGCTTTCTTT
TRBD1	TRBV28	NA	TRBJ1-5	CASSFPGTDSNQPQHF	TGTGCCAGCAGTTTCCCCGGGACAGATAGCAATCAGCCCCAGCATTTT
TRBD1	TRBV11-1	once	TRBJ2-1	CASSPSTGGIDEQFF	TGTGCCAGCAGCCCATCGACAGGGGGCATCGATGAGCAGTTCTTC
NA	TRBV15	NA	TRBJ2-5	CATSKSSETQYF	TGTGCCACCAGCAAATCCTCAGAGACCCAGTACTTC
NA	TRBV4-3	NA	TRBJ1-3	CASSLGAASGNTIYF	TGCGCCAGCAGCCTGGGGGCCGCCTCTGGAAACACCATATATTTT
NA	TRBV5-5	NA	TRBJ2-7	CASSLVPGDDEQYF	TGTGCCAGCAGCTTGGTCCCGGGGGACGACGAGCAGTACTTC
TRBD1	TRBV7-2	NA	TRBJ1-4	CASSLGDRRGEKLFF	TGTGCCAGCAGCTTAGGGGACAGGAGGGGTGAAAAACTGTTTTTT
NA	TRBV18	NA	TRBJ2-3	CASSLDSITDTQYF	TGTGCCAGCTCACTAGACAGCATCACAGATACGCAGTATTTT
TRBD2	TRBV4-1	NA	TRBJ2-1	CASSQDLAGALLVAFF	TGCGCCAGCAGCCAAGATTTAGCGGGGGCCCTGTTAGTAGCGTTCTTC
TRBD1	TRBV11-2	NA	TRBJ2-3	CASSPQGQGTDTQYF	TGTGCCAGCAGCCCTCAGGGACAGGGCACAGATACGCAGTATTTT
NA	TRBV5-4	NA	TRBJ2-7	CASSLPGLAAYEQYF	TGTGCCAGCAGCCTCCCAGGACTTGCTGCCTACGAGCAGTACTTC
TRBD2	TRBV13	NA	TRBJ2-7	CASSLDHRRAGGQYF	TGTGCCAGCAGCTTAGATCACAGGCGGGCGGGGGGGCAGTACTTC
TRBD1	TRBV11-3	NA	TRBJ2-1	CASSPRQGSSYNEQFF	TGTGCCAGCAGCCCAAGACAGGGGAGCTCCTACAATGAGCAGTTCTTC
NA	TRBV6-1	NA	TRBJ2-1	CASSEARGAYEQFF	TGTGCCAGCAGTGAAGCTCGGGGGGCGTATGAGCAGTTCTTC
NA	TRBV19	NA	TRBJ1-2	CASSIARVVRGYTF	TGTGCCAGTAGTATAGCGAGGGTCGTCAGAGGCTACACCTTC
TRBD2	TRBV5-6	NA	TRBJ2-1	CASSRPIAGGAYNEQFF	TGTGCCAGCAGCCGACCGATAGCGGGTGGCGCCTACAATGAGCAGTTCTTC
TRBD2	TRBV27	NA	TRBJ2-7	CASSFGTSVRYEQYF	TGTGCCAGCAGTTTTGGGACTAGCGTCAGGTACGAGCAGTACTTC
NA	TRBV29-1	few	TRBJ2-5	CSLNSGETQYF	TGCAGTTTAAACAGTGGAGAGACCCAGTACTTC
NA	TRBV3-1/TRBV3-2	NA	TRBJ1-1	CASSQLGGTQNTEAFF	TGTGCCAGCAGCCAACTAGGAGGGACTCAGAACACTGAAGCTTTCTTT
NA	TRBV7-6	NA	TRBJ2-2	CASSLGAGQGTGELFF	TGTGCCAGCAGCTTAGGTGCGGGGCAGGGCACCGGGGAGCTGTTTTTT
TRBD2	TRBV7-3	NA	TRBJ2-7	CARWGGSDEQYF	TGTGCCAGATGGGGCGGGAGCGACGAGCAGTACTTC
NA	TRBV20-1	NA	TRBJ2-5	CSASMLLAEETQYF	TGCAGTGCTAGTATGCTACTAGCAGAAGAGACCCAGTACTTC
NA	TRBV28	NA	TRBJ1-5	CASSLQGSGQPQHF	TGTGCCAGCAGTTTACAGGGGTCAGGCCAGCCCCAGCATTTT
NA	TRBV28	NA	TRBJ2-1	CASGASSYNEQFF	TGTGCCAGCGGGGCGAGCTCCTACAATGAGCAGTTCTTC
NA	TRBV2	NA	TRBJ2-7	CASNLQRDTEQYF	TGTGCCAGCAACCTCCAGCGGGACACCGAGCAGTACTTC
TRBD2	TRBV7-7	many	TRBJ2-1	CASSLSASGGVNEQFF	TGTGCTAGCAGCTTATCTGCCAGCGGGGGGGTGAATGAGCAGTTCTTC
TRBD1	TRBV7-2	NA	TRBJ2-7	CASSFRTGLFNSYEQYF	TGTGCCAGCAGCTTCCGGACAGGCCTATTCAACTCCTACGAGCAGTACTTC